The clone carrying this TCR beta chain was recorded many times. The data belong to a study of T-cell reconstitution after alpha-beta-depleted transplantation in children. Preparation of the TCRbeta library involved a method that used unique molecular identifiers. MiXCR, run by TCRdb on the PCR reads, gives a single entry per CDR3 protein. Here the sample spans about 290,000 distinct CDR3 sequences, roughly 9.1% being singletons. Trimming stripped 4 bases from V and 11 bases from J, with 14 bases between. The CDR3 is 12 amino acids. Germline assignment: CDR1 SGHAT and CDR2 FQNNGV. Sequences were derived from PBMCs, sampled before TCRalphabeta/CD19-depleted stem cell transplant. This sequence joins TRBV11-2 and TRBJ1-1; D is undetermined. This TCR came from a boy under three years old with acute myeloid leukemia, due to receive a stem cell transplant. CDR3 protein: CASSSQERMAFF. The CDR3 DNA is TGTGCCAGCAGCTCCCAGGAACGAATGGCTTTCTTT.